This T cell receptor beta chain was sequenced for a study of shared clonotypes between healthy human individuals (dated by TCRdb to 2018 to 2021). About the full investigation: A few men and a couple of women, aged 18 to 49 years, made up the cohort. Leukapheresis yielded between about 0.85 and 9.5 billion PBMCs per donor. To estimate repertoire size and how much clonotype sharing occurs between individuals, the study deeply sequenced the blood TCR repertoires of a handful of healthy adults. For each donor, CD4 naive and CD4 memory were each given three plates, CD8 naive was given two plates, and CD8 memory was given one plate. To increase sequencing depth and limit assay-specific biases, TCR repertoire library preparation and sequencing were carried out by different laboratories using diverse techniques.

Donors were healthy HIV-negative adults with no recently reported acute infections or vaccinations. Every donor was a Caucasian adult residing in Nashville, Tennessee, USA. CD4+ T cells were enriched by magnetic negative selection, after which naive cells were positively selected on CD45RA and the negative fraction was taken as the memory subset. After blood collection by leukapheresis, PBMCs were isolated using Ficoll-Histopaque density gradient centrifugation and then cryopreserved in the vapor phase of liquid nitrogen. Purity and quantity of every magnetically sorted T cell population were checked by analytical flow cytometry. Each sorted fraction had its genomic DNA isolated and then quantified by UV absorbance on a Nanodrop 2000c. Beyond this particular receptor, the publication reports: Incomplete sequencing was indicated by rarefaction of sorted-subset datasets, despite the large sequencing depth. Compared with non-shared clonotypes, the clonotypes found in all four sorted-subset donors had higher generation probabilities. Only blood was sampled, and tissue TCR repertoires likely differ from those in blood. Pairwise subsampling indicated that sequencing depth was expected to affect the degree of clonotype sharing among donors. Across a handful of donors, around 5.4% of naive CD4, 3.5% of naive CD8, 2.3% of memory CD4, and 0.4% to 0.45% of memory CD8 clonotypes were shared. Naive subsets generally had larger estimated clonotype richness than memory subsets did. The genetic and exposure-history diversity represented was limited by the small number of donors.

On this clone: Its target antigen remains unknown. There are no base qualities to consult, and no much larger clone falls within one base.

Using the deep immunoSEQ assay, TCR CDR3 regions were amplified from genomic DNA by multiplex PCR. Genomic DNA extracted from each cell subset was distributed evenly over all wells of several immunoSEQ 96-well plates, and each plate served as one replicate. For sorted subsets, about 0.2 ug genomic DNA, equal to some 30,000 T cell genomes, was loaded into each replicate PCR. Purified libraries were measured with a Qubit 3.0 fluorometer, size-checked on a Bioanalyzer 2100, and measured again with the KAPA Library Quantification kit. Every immunoSEQ 96-well plate was sequenced on a separate single-read 150-cycle Illumina NextSeq 550 flow cell. As for how the authors treated the data: Because the immunoSEQ output held only junctional sequences and lacked quality scores, the filtering could not match the filtering applied to full-length reads. Sequences were annotated with PyIR, a Python wrapper for IgBLAST v1.9, using IMGT germline references to assign V/J genes and CDR3. Reads with weak V/J assignments (E-value above 1e-6), missing CDR3, stop codons, out-of-frame junctions, or ambiguous translated residues were removed. V3J clonotypes were defined as sequences sharing an identical inferred V gene, J gene, and CDR3 amino acid sequence. Percentage overlap between repertoires was calculated by dividing the number of shared unique clonotypes by the size of the smaller repertoire. Repertoire richness was assessed with RTK rarefaction, the Chao1 estimator, and Recon v2.1 estimates of unobserved clonotypes. Generation probabilities for all TCRbeta clonotypes obtained by the gDNA method from a handful of donors were computed using OLGA. TCRdb limited this immuneACCESS table to in-frame rearrangements with V and J called. A share of clones is missing; checked studies link under half to unresolved V genes, and the rest is unexplained. That table supplies the V and J calls and clone size; D and trimming were determined from the DNA. In this sample the table shows about a million clones, 60% to 85% of which occur a single time. Of the sample, 1.5% is held by the ten largest clones.

Including the terminal cysteine and phenylalanine, the CDR3 comprises 11 residues. The only DNA kept is the CDR3, 33 bases in frame from the first base. Per the germline V gene (reference sequence), GTSNPN is the CDR1 and SVGIG is the CDR2. V gives up 0 bases and J gives up 14 bases, and the segment between their germline ends measures 12 bases. This TCR came from a man between 18 and 35 years old in good health. This chain joins TRBV30 to TRBJ2-3, with the D gene not confidently named. Sequenced material: memory CD4+ T cells sorted from blood. Interpreted using the paper, the cell subset or site label stands for: CD45RA-negative fraction. CDR3 reads: CAWSVVDRPYF. The nucleotides are TGTGCCTGGAGTGTAGTGGATCGGCCGTATTTT.